A selection of T cell receptor beta chains follows, all from one sample in a study of T cell changes during pregnancy in multiple sclerosis. Assay: immunoSEQ multiplex PCR; the TCRdb copy retains only in-frame clones and omits some. The sample has around 78,000 clones, around 93% seen once. The sample in question was peripheral blood, obtained in the second trimester of pregnancy. All receptors derive from a female donor with multiple sclerosis, enrolled in a pregnancy study. Both conserved end residues are part of each CDR3. The D gene is left open where the match is weak. The listing skips clone size in some rows; elsewhere it reads once, few, many or a size class.

v_gene	abundance	d_gene	j_gene	CDR3nt	CDR3aa
TRBV19	once	TRBD1	TRBJ1-3	TGTGCCTCAACCCCAGGGGGGTCCTCTGGAAACACCATATATTTT	CASTPGGSSGNTIYF
TRBV18	NA	TRBD1	TRBJ1-2	TGTGCCAGCTCGTCAAGGACAGGGGGAAAGGATGGCTACACCTTC	CASSSRTGGKDGYTF
TRBV21-1	NA	NA	TRBJ1-5	TGTGCCAGCAGCCGATTAACAGGGTTTGATCAGCCCCAGCATTTT	CASSRLTGFDQPQHF
TRBV6-5	NA	NA	TRBJ1-1	TGTGCCAGCAGAGCCTACGGGGGGCCGGGAGCTTTCTTT	CASRAYGGPGAFF
TRBV18	NA	NA	TRBJ1-1	TGTGCCAGCTCACCACCGAGGCAGGGGTTAAAGAACACTGAAGCTTTCTTT	CASSPPRQGLKNTEAFF
TRBV9	once	TRBD2	TRBJ2-3	TGTGCCAGCAGCGTAGCTGGTCTAGCGGGGGGGCAAGATACGCAGTATTTT	CASSVAGLAGGQDTQYF
TRBV6-1	NA	NA	TRBJ1-1	TGTGCCAGCAGTGCGGCAGGGGCTAGGAACACTGAAGCTTTCTTT	CASSAAGARNTEAFF
TRBV7-2	NA	NA	TRBJ2-3	TGTGCCAGCAGCTTCAGTACTAGCATCCCAGATACGCAGTATTTT	CASSFSTSIPDTQYF
TRBV30	NA	NA	TRBJ2-5	TGTGCCTGGAGTGGGTACGAGAGGGTGGTGGAGACCCAGTACTTC	CAWSGYERVVETQYF
TRBV18	NA	NA	TRBJ1-5	TGTGCCAGCTCACGGGAGTACAATCAGCCCCAGCATTTT	CASSREYNQPQHF
TRBV7-9	NA	TRBD1	TRBJ2-3	TGTGCCAGCAGCGACACGGGACAGGGCACAGATACGCAGTATTTT	CASSDTGQGTDTQYF
TRBV6-1	once	TRBD1	TRBJ1-4	TGTGCCAGCACCCCAAGGGGGACAGGGCCTGAAAAACTGTTTTTT	CASTPRGTGPEKLFF
TRBV5-4	NA	TRBD2	TRBJ2-1	TGTGCCAGCAGCCCCACCCACGGACTAGCGGAGTTCAAGCAGTTCTTC	CASSPTHGLAEFKQFF
TRBV6-1	NA	NA	TRBJ2-1	TGTGCCAGCAGTGAAGAGTGGACAGACAATGAGCAGTTCTTC	CASSEEWTDNEQFF
TRBV11-2	NA	NA	TRBJ2-7	TGTGCCAGCAGCTTAGGGGGAGTTTACATCTACGAGCAGTACTTC	CASSLGGVYIYEQYF
TRBV30	NA	NA	TRBJ2-5	TGTGCCTGGATGAAGGGGAACCAAGAGACCCAGTACTTC	CAWMKGNQETQYF
TRBV11-2	NA	TRBD1	TRBJ1-6	TGTGCCAGCAGCCCCCCCGGACAGGGGGCAAACTCACCCCTCCACTTT	CASSPPGQGANSPLHF
TRBV27	once	NA	TRBJ2-1	TGTGCCAGCAGTTTGTCCCCACGGACTAACAATGAGCAGTTCTTC	CASSLSPRTNNEQFF
TRBV27	NA	NA	TRBJ1-6	TGTGCCAGCAGTTTTGGACAGCCGAATTCACCCCTCCACTTT	CASSFGQPNSPLHF
TRBV9	NA	NA	TRBJ1-1	TGTGCCAGCAGCATTGGGGGGGGGAACACTGAAGCTTTCTTT	CASSIGGGNTEAFF
TRBV7-6	NA	NA	TRBJ2-1	TGTGCCAGCAGCTTAGCTGCCAGCGGTGGGTACAATGAGCAGTTCTTC	CASSLAASGGYNEQFF
TRBV9	NA	TRBD1	TRBJ1-2	TGTGCCAGCAGCGTAGCGTCCACAGGGGCAGGCTACACCTTC	CASSVASTGAGYTF
TRBV2	NA	NA	TRBJ1-2	TGTGCCAGCGGCAGGGAAGCAAGGGGCTACACCTTC	CASGREARGYTF
TRBV19	NA	TRBD1	TRBJ1-5	TGTGCCAGTAGCAACAGGGGGCAAGGGGGGCCCCAGCATTTT	CASSNRGQGGPQHF
TRBV6-1	once	TRBD1	TRBJ2-3	TGTGCCAGCATAGGGGGGACAGGGGTGACAGATACGCAGTATTTT	CASIGGTGVTDTQYF
TRBV27	NA	TRBD1	TRBJ2-2	TGTGCCAGCAGTTTAGCCCCAGGGGGCAGCACCGGGGAGCTGTTTTTT	CASSLAPGGSTGELFF
TRBV4-2	NA	TRBD1	TRBJ1-4	TGTGCCAGCAGCCAGGAACAGGGGGCTAATGAAAAACTGTTTTTT	CASSQEQGANEKLFF
TRBV7-9	NA	NA	TRBJ1-6	TGTGCCAGCACCCCCGGACAGTTCGTTTCACCCCTCCACTTT	CASTPGQFVSPLHF
TRBV19	NA	NA	TRBJ1-2	TGTGCCAGTACCTCAATCGGGGACTCCTATGGCTACACCTTC	CASTSIGDSYGYTF
TRBV19	NA	TRBD1	TRBJ1-1	TGTGCCAGTAGTATAGGCGGACAGGGGAACACTGAAGCTTTCTTT	CASSIGGQGNTEAFF
TRBV9	NA	NA	TRBJ2-6	TGTGCCAGCAGTGAGACCGCGGGGGGGGCCAACGTCCTGACTTTC	CASSETAGGANVLTF
TRBV5-4	NA	NA	TRBJ1-3	TGTGCCAGCAGCCCGACGCGGTCTGGAAACACCATATATTTT	CASSPTRSGNTIYF
TRBV2	once	NA	TRBJ2-2	TGTGCCAGCAGACCCGGTCCTGCCGGGGAGCTGTTTTTT	CASRPGPAGELFF
TRBV5-6	NA	NA	TRBJ1-2	TGTGCCAGCAACGCAGGGGTCGATGGCTACACCTTC	CASNAGVDGYTF
TRBV5-1	NA	TRBD1	TRBJ1-2	TGCGCCAGCAGCCTATACCCCGGGACAGGGAATTATAACTATGGCTACACCTTC	CASSLYPGTGNYNYGYTF
TRBV25-1	NA	NA	TRBJ1-1	TGTGCCAGCAGTGAACGGGGCAGGGGCACTGAAGCTTTCTTT	CASSERGRGTEAFF
TRBV9	NA	TRBD1	TRBJ1-2	TGTGCCAGCAGCGTAGCTACCAGGGGGCCTGTTGTTGGCTACACCTTC	CASSVATRGPVVGYTF
TRBV7-2	NA	TRBD1	TRBJ1-2	TGTGCCAGCACCTCAAAGGCAGGGGGACATGGCTACACCTTC	CASTSKAGGHGYTF
TRBV14	NA	NA	TRBJ1-1	TGTGCCAGCAGCCAAGAAATTGGCCTGCCGAACACTGAAGCTTTCTTT	CASSQEIGLPNTEAFF